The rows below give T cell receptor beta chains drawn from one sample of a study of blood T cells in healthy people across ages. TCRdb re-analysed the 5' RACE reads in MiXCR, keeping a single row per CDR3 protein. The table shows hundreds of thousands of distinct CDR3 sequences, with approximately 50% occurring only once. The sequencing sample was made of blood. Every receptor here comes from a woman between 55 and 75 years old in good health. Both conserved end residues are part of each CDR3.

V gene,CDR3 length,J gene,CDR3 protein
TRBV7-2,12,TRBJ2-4,CASSLAWGQQYF
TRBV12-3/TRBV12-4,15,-,CASSRVAGVEETQYF
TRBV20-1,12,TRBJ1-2,CSAIQALYGYTF
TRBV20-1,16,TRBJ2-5,CSAIFQDRARRETQYF
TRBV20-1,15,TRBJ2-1,CSAIRGLAGFNEQFF
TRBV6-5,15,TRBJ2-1,CASSYAASGTDEQFF
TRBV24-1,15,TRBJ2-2,CATASGYSNTGELFF
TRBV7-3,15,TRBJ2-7,CASSPQGQGYNEQYF
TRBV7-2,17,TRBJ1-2,CASSLESGMMANYGYTF
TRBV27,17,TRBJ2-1,CASSLTIAGGSYNEQFF
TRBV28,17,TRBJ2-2,CASSLRTGESFGGELFF
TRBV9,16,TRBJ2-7,CASSVSGLAGVYEQYF
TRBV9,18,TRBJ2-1,CASSVGNGGLAGTDEQFF
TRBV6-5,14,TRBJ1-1,CASSGRGLNTEAFF
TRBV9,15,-,CASSGMGSDYNEQYF
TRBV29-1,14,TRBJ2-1,CSANRAGGTNEQFF
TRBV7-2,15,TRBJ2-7,CASSLGSGTYNEQYF
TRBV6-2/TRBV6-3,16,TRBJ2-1,CASSYSRVAPWVEQFF
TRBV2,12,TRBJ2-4,CASSEAKREQYF
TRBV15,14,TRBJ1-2,CATSRDRKLGGYTF
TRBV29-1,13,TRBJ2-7,CSHLRGSLGEQYF
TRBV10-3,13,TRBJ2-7,CAIRDSSMNEQYF
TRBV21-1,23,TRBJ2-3,CASSHRRFTGTGVRGGKADTQYF
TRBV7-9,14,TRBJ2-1,CASSFPSANNEQFF
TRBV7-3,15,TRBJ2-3,CASSATGLAGVSQYF